The 20 T cell receptor beta chains below all came from one sample that was sequenced in a study of T cell responses to AZD1222 COVID-19 vaccine (dated by TCRdb to 2020 to 2023). This specimen's time point label, interpreted: baseline before first vaccination. The library was prepared using the immunoSEQ multiplex PCR assay. TCRdb limited this immuneACCESS table to in-frame rearrangements with V and J called. A share of clones is missing; checked studies link under half to unresolved V genes, and the rest is unexplained. The sample contains some 110,000 clones, around nine tenths of them found a single time. Together, the top ten hold around 8.7% of the sample. The sequenced sample was peripheral blood, obtained on day 0 of AZD1222 vaccination. The receptors originated from an adult in good health.

The chain is built from TRBV12-3 or TRBV12-4 and TRBJ1-1; D is uncertain. Trimming stripped 1 base from V and 8 bases from J, with 11 bases between. The CDR3 spans 13 residues. DNA of the CDR3: TGTGCCAGCAGTTTAGGGGGATGGGAGGAAGCTTTCTTT. It yields the protein CASSLGGWEEAFF.

The chain employs TRBV7-2 and TRBJ2-2; 11 nucleotides match TRBD2. Germline trimming cut 2 bases from V and 6 bases from J; bases unmatched to any gene: 5. There are 16 residues in the CDR3. CDR1 and CDR2 (germline): SGHTA, FQGNSA. DNA of the CDR3: TGTGCCAGCAGCTTATCTCCTAGCGGGGGGTCCGGGGAGCTGTTTTTT. It is translated as CASSLSPSGGSGELFF. Full variable domain (missing parts from reference TRBV7-2 and TRBJ2-2): GAGVSQSPSNKVTEKGKDVELRCDPISGHTALYWYRQSLGQGLEFLIYFQGNSAPDKSGLPSDRFSAERTGGSVSTLTIQRTQQEDSAVYLCASSLSPSGGSGELFFGEGSRLTVL.

The chain recombines TRBV6-2 or TRBV6-3 with TRBJ1-2; no clear D gene. Trimming shortened V by 3 bases and J by 8 bases, and 13 bases separated the two germline ends. From germline, CDR1 is MNHEY and CDR2 SVGEGT. This CDR3 has 13 residues. CDR3 residues: CASSYFLALGYTF. CDR3 in DNA: TGTGCCAGCAGTTATTTCCTGGCCCTGGGCTACACCTTC.

The chain couples TRBV19 to TRBJ1-2; D is perhaps TRBD1 (5 bases). The ends were cut back, 7 bases at V and 8 bases at J, with 20 bases in the middle. The CDR3 is made up of 14 amino acids. The V gene's germline CDR1 is LNHDA and CDR2 SQIVND (reference sequence). CDR3 in amino acids: CASKRQGSREGYTF. The CDR3 DNA is TGTGCCAGTAAACGGCAGGGTTCGAGGGAAGGCTACACCTTC.

V gene TRBV29-1 combines with J gene TRBJ2-4; 12 bases line up with TRBD2. CDR3 length: 15 amino acids. After removal of 7 bases from V and 12 bases from J, the junction contained 16 bases not matched to a gene. Germline loops: CDR1 SQVTM, CDR2 ANQGSEA. CDR3 residues: CSAELAGGPGLNQYF. CDR3 in DNA: TGCAGCGCAGAGCTAGCGGGAGGGCCTGGATTGAATCAGTACTTC. Full variable domain (outside the CDR3, taken from reference TRBV29-1 and TRBJ2-4): SAVISQKPSRDICQRGTSLTIQCQVDSQVTMMFWYRQQPGQSLTLIATANQGSEATYESGFVIDKFPISRPNLTFSTLTVSNMSPEDSSIYLCSAELAGGPGLNQYFGAGTRLSVL.

This chain links TRBV9 with TRBJ1-1; possible D gene TRBD1, 6 bases. Germline CDR1 reads SGDLS; CDR2 reads YYNGEE. There are 14 residues in the CDR3. V lost 6 bases to trimming and J lost 2 bases, with 14 bases between them. CDR3 in DNA: TGTGCCAGCACCCTCCGGGACACAAACACTGAAGCTTTCTTT. Translating it yields CASTLRDTNTEAFF. Supplemented by reference TRBV9 and TRBJ1-1, the full variable domain reads DSGVTQTPKHLITATGQRVTLRCSPRSGDLSVYWYQQSLDQGLQFLIQYYNGEERAKGNILERFSAQQFPDLHSELNLSSLELGDSALYFCASTLRDTNTEAFFGQGTRLTVV.

The V call is TRBV11-2, the J call TRBJ1-1, with a possible D match to TRBD1 (6 bases). The CDR3 consists of 14 residues. Trimming left V 5 bases short and J 4 bases short, with 14 bases between. Germline V lookup: CDR1 SGHAT, CDR2 FQNNGV. The CDR3 loop is CASSVNRVGTEAFF. CDR3 nucleotides: TGTGCCAGCAGCGTAAACAGGGTTGGCACTGAAGCTTTCTTT.

The V call is TRBV24-1, the J call TRBJ2-3; no reliable D call. This CDR3 has 13 residues. The V end lost 3 bases, the J end lost 3 bases, and 6 bases lay between the germline ends. From germline, CDR1 is KGHDR and CDR2 SFDVKD. DNA of the CDR3: TGTGCCACCAGTGATGCGACAACAGATACGCAGTATTTT. Its translation is CATSDATTDTQYF.

The CDR3 sequence is CASSLTGANEKLFF. As DNA, the CDR3 is TGCGCCAGCAGCTTGACTGGCGCCAATGAAAAACTGTTTTTT. The chain couples TRBV5-1 to TRBJ1-4; unclear D gene. The V gene lost 1 base and the J gene lost 5 bases, with 9 bases spanning the gap. This CDR3 spans 14 amino acids. Germline loops: CDR1 SGHRS, CDR2 YFSETQ.

This clone has just one count. V usage is TRBV7-2 and J usage is TRBJ2-1, with D unclear. CDR1 SGHTA and CDR2 FQGNSA come from the germline V gene. CDR3 length: 17 amino acids. The V end lost 0 bases, the J end lost 0 bases, and 12 bases lay between the germline ends. Here the CDR3 reads CASSLASRLSSYNEQFF. For the CDR3, the DNA is TGTGCCAGCAGCTTAGCTTCGAGGCTGAGCTCCTACAATGAGCAGTTCTTC.

J is TRBJ1-2 and V is TRBV7-8, with D perhaps matching TRBD1 (6 bases). This CDR3 region has 17 residues. Germline assignment: CDR1 SGHVS and CDR2 FQNEAQ. V lost 5 bases to trimming and J lost 8 bases, with 27 bases between them. The CDR3 loop is CASSPRFGQGNMAGYTF. In DNA, the CDR3 is TGTGCCAGCAGCCCCCGTTTCGGGCAGGGGAACATGGCGGGCTACACCTTC.

The V and J genes are TRBV28 and TRBJ2-7; the D gene is possibly TRBD1 (5 bases). CDR3 length equals 14 residues. The germline V and J ends were trimmed by 5 bases and 3 bases, with 14 bases remaining between them. The germline CDR1 and CDR2 sequences are MDHEN and SYDVKM. The CDR3 sequence is CASSMRNRHYEQYF. DNA for the CDR3: TGTGCCAGCAGTATGAGGAACAGGCACTACGAGCAGTACTTC.

This clone was picked up a small number of times. The chain couples TRBV7-8 to TRBJ2-3, with TRBD2 as a possible D gene (5 bases). The CDR3 is 15 amino acids. Looked up from germline, CDR1 is SGHVS and CDR2 is FQNEAQ. Between the trimmed V and J ends, which lost 1 base and 3 bases, there was a span of 11 bases. The CDR3 bases are TGTGCCAGCAGCTTAGACGGGGTTACGACAGATACGCAGTATTTT. This translates into CASSLDGVTTDTQYF.

The chain links TRBV5-1 to TRBJ1-4; D is unresolved. The CDR3 runs to 14 residues. Germline values: CDR1 SGHRS, CDR2 YFSETQ. V lost 0 bases, J lost 1 base, and 4 bases lay in between. The CDR3 spells CASSLAETNEKLFF. DNA for the CDR3: TGCGCCAGCAGCTTGGCAGAAACTAATGAAAAACTGTTTTTT.

The rearrangement joins TRBV4-3 to TRBJ2-7; unclear D gene. The CDR3 runs 12 residues. The ends were cut back, 0 bases at V and 4 bases at J, with 4 bases in the middle. Germline CDR1 LGHNA, CDR2 YSLEER. The CDR3 spells CASSQDGYEQYF. The CDR3 DNA is TGCGCCAGCAGCCAAGACGGGTACGAGCAGTACTTC.

The genes are TRBV7-2 and TRBJ2-7, with TRBD2 matching 10 bases. Germline CDR1 and CDR2: SGHTA and FQGNSA. The CDR3 is 16 residues long. V shed 0 bases, J shed 6 bases, and the junction held 8 bases outside the gene matches. In nucleotides, the CDR3 is TGTGCCAGCAGCTTAGCGCTAGGACTAGCGGTGGGCGAGCAGTACTTC. Encoded protein: CASSLALGLAVGEQYF. Full variable domain (rest looked up from reference TRBV7-2 and TRBJ2-7): GAGVSQSPSNKVTEKGKDVELRCDPISGHTALYWYRQSLGQGLEFLIYFQGNSAPDKSGLPSDRFSAERTGGSVSTLTIQRTQQEDSAVYLCASSLALGLAVGEQYFGPGTRLTVT.

J is TRBJ1-1 and V is TRBV5-8; TRBD1 agrees at 9 bases. This CDR3 region has 14 residues. Looked up from germline, CDR1 is SGHTS and CDR2 is YDEGEE. V dropped 0 bases and J dropped 7; count of bases not matched to a gene: 4. CDR3 bases: TGTGCCAGCAGCTTGGACAGGGGGCGTAATGAAGCTTTCTTT. Translation: CASSLDRGRNEAFF.

This clone showed up just once. This chain links TRBV18 with TRBJ1-4; D is possibly TRBD1 (5 bases). The V gene's germline CDR1 is KGHSH and CDR2 LQKENI. This CDR3 spans 15 amino acids. With 0 bases removed from V and 8 bases from J, the gap between germline ends came to 13 bases. CDR3 nucleotides: TGTGCCAGCTCACCACCGGGGGTGGCAGGAGAAAAACTGTTTTTT. Translation gives CASSPPGVAGEKLFF.

The chain employs TRBV28 and TRBJ1-2, with TRBD1 as a possible D gene (5 bases). Germline CDR1 MDHEN, CDR2 SYDVKM. V dropped 3 bases and J dropped 0 bases, with 8 bases sitting between them. The CDR3 is 14 amino acids. The CDR3 region is CASSLLGANYGYTF. The CDR3 DNA sequence: TGTGCCAGCAGTTTGTTGGGGGCTAACTATGGCTACACCTTC.

V and J are TRBV3-1 (or the pseudogene TRBV3-2) and TRBJ1-2; D not resolved. Trimming shortened V by 0 bases and J by 7 bases, and 12 bases separated the two germline ends. The germline V gene has CDR1 LGHDT and CDR2 YNNKEL (reference sequence). This CDR3 is 14 amino acids long. The CDR3 DNA reads as TGTGCCAGCAGCCAAGATCCGGCGGCGGGTGGCTACACCTTC. It translates to CASSQDPAAGGYTF.